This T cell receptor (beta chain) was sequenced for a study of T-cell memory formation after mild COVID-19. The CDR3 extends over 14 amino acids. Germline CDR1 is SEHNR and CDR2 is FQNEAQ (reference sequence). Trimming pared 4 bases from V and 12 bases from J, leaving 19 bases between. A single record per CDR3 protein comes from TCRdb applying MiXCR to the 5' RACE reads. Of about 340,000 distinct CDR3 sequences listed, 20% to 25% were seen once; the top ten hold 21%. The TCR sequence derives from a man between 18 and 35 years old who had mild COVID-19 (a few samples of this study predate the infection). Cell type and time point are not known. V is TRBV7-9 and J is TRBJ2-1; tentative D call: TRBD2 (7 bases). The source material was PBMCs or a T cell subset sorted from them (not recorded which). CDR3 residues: CASSSLGGAPGQFF. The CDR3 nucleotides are TGTGCCAGCAGCTCCCTAGGGGGGGCCCCTGGGCAGTTCTTC.